Shown below are 28 T cell receptor beta chains from a single sample sequenced in a study of identical twins. In TCRdb, the 5' RACE reads were re-called with MiXCR into one record per CDR3 protein. The sample records about 500,000 distinct CDR3 sequences, approximately 14% being singletons. These data also formed part of another study, on yellow fever vaccine responses in identical twins.

The sample taken for sequencing was CD4+ T cells sorted from blood. The receptors stem from a woman aged 18-29 years in good health.

V is TRBV29-1 and J is TRBJ1-1; the match to TRBD1 covers 7 bases. There are 14 residues in the CDR3. With V trimmed by 2 bases and J by 7 bases, 10 bases remained unmatched. The germline V gene has CDR1 SQVTM and CDR2 ANQGSEA. CDR3 coding DNA: TGCAGCGTTGAACCTCGACGGGACAGAGGTGAAGCTTTCTTT. It is translated as CSVEPRRDRGEAFF.

This clonotype was picked up a small number of times. The V call is TRBV9, the J call TRBJ2-1; TRBD1 might be the D (5 bases). Germline values: CDR1 SGDLS, CDR2 YYNGEE. There are 16 residues in the CDR3. The V and J ends lost 0 bases and 2 bases respectively, with 12 bases between them. The CDR3 is CASSVATQGAYNEQFF. DNA of the CDR3: TGTGCCAGCAGCGTAGCGACGCAGGGTGCCTACAATGAGCAGTTCTTC. Filled out from reference TRBV9 and TRBJ2-1, the complete variable domain reads DSGVTQTPKHLITATGQRVTLRCSPRSGDLSVYWYQQSLDQGLQFLIQYYNGEERAKGNILERFSAQQFPDLHSELNLSSLELGDSALYFCASSVATQGAYNEQFFGPGTRLTVL.

V is TRBV11-2 and J is TRBJ2-6; D is unclear. The CDR3 totals 14 residues. Germline values: CDR1 SGHAT, CDR2 FQNNGV. V was cut by 3 bases and J by 4 bases, with 7 bases left in between. The CDR3, as DNA: TGTGCCAGCAGCTTTTTAGGCGGGGCCAACGTCCTGACTTTC. Translating it yields CASSFLGGANVLTF. The full variable domain, rest sourced from reference TRBV11-2 and TRBJ2-6, is EAGVAQSPRYKIIEKRQSVAFWCNPISGHATLYWYQQILGQGPKLLIQFQNNGVVDDSQLPKDRFSAERLKGVDSTLKIQPAKLEDSAVYLCASSFLGGANVLTFGAGSRLTVL.

The rearrangement uses TRBV28 and TRBJ1-2; 7 bases line up with TRBD1. The CDR3 has 13 amino acids. V trimming: 7 bases; J trimming: 4 bases; junction bases outside the gene matches: 6. The germline CDR1 and CDR2 sequences are MDHEN and SYDVKM. The CDR3, as DNA: TGTGCCAGCACACAGGGGTTCTCCTATGGCTACACCTTC. It is translated as CASTQGFSYGYTF.

This clonotype came up a few times. The chain combines TRBV7-2 with TRBJ2-3; TRBD1 aligns across 9 bases. The CDR3 runs 16 residues. V dropped 6 bases and J dropped 6; count of bases not matched to a gene: 13. From germline, CDR1 is SGHTA and CDR2 FQGNSA. The CDR3 nucleotides are TGTGCCAGCAGACCGGGACAGGGTTCCTATTTTGATACGCAGTATTTT. Its translation is CASRPGQGSYFDTQYF.

This clonotype was recorded many times. The chain has TRBV7-9 and TRBJ2-1; 8 bases are shared with TRBD1. V was pared by 5 bases and J by 3 bases, with 9 bases of the junction left unmatched. The germline V gene encodes CDR1 SEHNR and CDR2 FQNEAQ (reference sequence). The CDR3 totals 16 residues. In DNA, the CDR3 is TGTGCCAGCAGCACCCTCGGACAGGGAAACTACAATGAGCAGTTCTTC. As protein: CASSTLGQGNYNEQFF.

This clonotype was seen a few times. The J gene is TRBJ2-3, the V gene TRBV25-1; TRBD1 agrees at 9 bases. This CDR3 is 18 amino acids long. The V gene end was trimmed by 6 bases and the J gene end by 3 bases; junction bases not matched to a gene: 16. Germline V gives CDR1 MGHDK, CDR2 SYGVNS. The CDR3: CASSNSEWTGVETDTQYF. CDR3 nucleotides: TGTGCCAGCAGCAACTCAGAGTGGACAGGGGTCGAGACAGATACGCAGTATTTT.

V usage is TRBV28 and J usage is TRBJ2-7, with TRBD1 identical over 8 bases. Germline V gene lookup returns CDR1 MDHEN and CDR2 SYDVKM. The CDR3 runs 17 residues. The junction had 20 bases not matched to a gene; V was cut back by 6 bases and J by 7 bases. As DNA, the CDR3 is TGTGCCAGCAGCTTGGGCTCGATCCCGACAGGGGTGGGGGAGCAGTACTTC. This codes for CASSLGSIPTGVGEQYF.

The rearrangement uses TRBV7-3 and TRBJ2-3, with 7 bases that match TRBD1. V was clipped by 2 bases and J by 2 bases; unmatched bases: 1. Germline lookup yields CDR1 SGHTA and CDR2 FQGTGA. The CDR3 covers 14 residues. This CDR3 is CASSLQGDTDTQYF. The CDR3 DNA is TGTGCCAGCAGCTTACAGGGGGACACAGATACGCAGTATTTT.

This rearrangement joins TRBV12-3 or TRBV12-4 to TRBJ2-7; perhaps D is TRBD1 or TRBD2 (5 bases each). The length of the CDR3 is 17 residues. V gave up 4 bases and J gave up 2 bases, with 21 bases separating them. This chain's CDR3 is CASSSTHPGTPPYEQYF. The CDR3 DNA reads TGTGCCAGCAGTTCCACCCACCCCGGGACGCCTCCCTACGAGCAGTACTTC.

A few counts support this clonotype. The chain joins TRBV15 to TRBJ1-1; unclear D gene. The CDR3 runs 13 residues. Germline V gene lookup returns CDR1 LNHNV and CDR2 YYDKDF (reference sequence). Trimming removed 1 base at V and 3 bases at J, with 6 bases between. This CDR3 reads CATSRVRDTEAFF. The CDR3 nucleotides are TGTGCCACCAGCAGAGTTCGGGACACTGAAGCTTTCTTT.

This clonotype was counted at least ten times. V is TRBV5-1 and J is TRBJ1-4, with a tentative D call TRBD1 (5 bases). This CDR3 is built from 15 residues. Trimming stripped 6 bases from V and 4 bases from J, with 16 bases between. Per germline, CDR1 SGHRS and CDR2 YFSETQ. Here the CDR3 DNA reads TGCGCCAGCACCTCTGGGGGACTGATTAATGAAAAACTGTTTTTT. Amino acids: CASTSGGLINEKLFF.

This clonotype occurred a few times. The chain has TRBV7-6 and TRBJ1-1, with D possibly TRBD1 on 6 matching bases. The CDR3 runs 15 residues. V was trimmed by 2 bases and J by 3 bases, leaving 13 bases between them. Germline values: CDR1 SGHVS, CDR2 FNYEAQ. For the CDR3, the DNA is TGTGCCAGCAGCTTAATGAGGGGGAAGGACACTGAAGCTTTCTTT. As protein: CASSLMRGKDTEAFF.

The J gene is TRBJ1-3, the V gene TRBV10-3, with TRBD1 matching over 10 bases. The CDR3 is 15 amino acids. V was clipped by 6 bases and J by 3 bases; unmatched bases: 5. CDR1 is ENHRY and CDR2 is SYGVKD in the germline V gene. The CDR3 protein is CAIRPGQGYGNTIYF. The CDR3 DNA follows: TGTGCCATCAGACCGGGACAGGGGTATGGAAACACCATATATTTT.

The gene calls are TRBV14 and TRBJ2-3; the match to TRBD2 covers 8 bases. There are 14 residues in the CDR3. After removal of 3 bases from V and 5 bases from J, the junction contained 4 bases not matched to a gene. Germline CDR1 is SGHDN and CDR2 is FVKESK. CDR3 sequence (DNA): TGTGCCAGCAGCCACGCGGGAGGTCGAGATACGCAGTATTTT. This sequence encodes CASSHAGGRDTQYF.

This clonotype was counted between two and nine times. The chain has TRBV24-1 and TRBJ1-4, with D possibly matching TRBD1 (5 bases). Germline-derived CDR1 and CDR2 are KGHDR and SFDVKD. CDR3 length equals 16 residues. Between the trimmed V and J ends, which lost 2 bases and 8 bases, there was a span of 17 bases. As DNA, the CDR3 is TGTGCCACCAGTGATTCACGGTCAGGGAAGGGCGAAAAACTGTTTTTT. It yields the protein CATSDSRSGKGEKLFF.

The chain carries TRBV6-4 and TRBJ1-1; the D gene is possibly TRBD1 (6 bases). Looked up from germline, CDR1 is MRHNA and CDR2 is SNTAGT. The V gene lost 3 bases and the J gene lost 8 bases, with 13 bases spanning the gap. This CDR3 has 13 amino acids. Here the CDR3 reads CASSEGGAGEAFF. In nucleotides, the CDR3 is TGTGCCAGCAGTGAGGGGGGCGCGGGGGAAGCTTTCTTT.

This clonotype was observed a handful of times. This chain connects TRBV28 to TRBJ2-7; D not certain. Trimming removed 5 bases from V and 3 bases from J, with 8 bases in between. CDR1 is MDHEN and CDR2 is SYDVKM in the germline V gene. The CDR3 covers 12 residues. CDR3 sequence: CASSLPLYEQYF. CDR3 in DNA: TGTGCCAGCAGTCTCCCACTCTACGAGCAGTACTTC.

This clonotype was counted only a few times. The J gene is TRBJ2-5, the V gene TRBV3-1; no clear D gene. From germline, CDR1 is LGHDT and CDR2 YNNKEL (reference sequence). The CDR3 is 14 amino acids. Trimming removed 1 base at V and 6 bases at J, with 12 bases between. For the CDR3, the DNA is TGTGCCAGCAGCCAAGGGGTAGAATTGAAGACCCAGTACTTC. Translating it yields CASSQGVELKTQYF.

This chain uses TRBV5-1 with TRBJ1-2, with 11 bases matching TRBD1. CDR3 length: 16 amino acids. Germline CDR1 and CDR2: SGHRS and YFSETQ. With 6 bases clipped from V and 0 bases from J, the junction kept 7 bases outside the gene matches. CDR3 in amino acids: CASTRTGGTSNYGYTF. The CDR3 bases are TGCGCCAGCACAAGGACAGGGGGCACTTCTAACTATGGCTACACCTTC.

This clonotype was observed a handful of times. The rearrangement joins TRBV21-1 to TRBJ2-1; no check of the table's D call, TRBD2, against the DNA was made. TRBV21-1 is given as a pseudogene. This CDR3 has 14 amino acids. CDR3 residues: CAEPGTSGFNEQFF. CDR3 nucleotide sequence: TGTGCCGAGCCCGGGACTAGCGGGTTCAATGAGCAGTTCTTC.

This clonotype was recorded a few times. The genes are TRBV5-1 and TRBJ2-3, with 11 bases aligning to TRBD2. This CDR3 region has 15 residues. V was pared by 6 bases and J by 3 bases, with 6 bases of the junction left unmatched. Germline V gives CDR1 SGHRS, CDR2 YFSETQ. CDR3 nucleotide sequence: TGCGCCAGCACCCGACTAGCGGGGTCGACAGATACGCAGTATTTT. Its protein product is CASTRLAGSTDTQYF. Combining the CDR3 with reference TRBV5-1 and TRBJ2-3 gives the whole variable domain KAGVTQTPRYLIKTRGQQVTLSCSPISGHRSVSWYQQTPGQGLQFLFEYFSETQRNKGNFPGRFSGRQFSNSRSEMNVSTLELGDSALYLCASTRLAGSTDTQYFGPGTRLTVL.

This chain connects TRBV7-9 to TRBJ2-7, with 7 nucleotides matching TRBD1. The trim removed 1 base at V and 2 bases at J, leaving 8 bases unmatched. From germline, CDR1 is SEHNR and CDR2 FQNEAQ (reference sequence). The CDR3 is 16 amino acids. CDR3 nucleotide sequence: TGTGCCAGCAGCTTAGGTTTGGGACAGTCCCCCTACGAGCAGTACTTC. Amino acid sequence: CASSLGLGQSPYEQYF.

The chain is built from TRBV7-2 and TRBJ2-3; 7 bases align to TRBD2. The length of the CDR3 is 17 residues. Germline CDR1 and CDR2: SGHTA and FQGNSA. V lost 5 bases, J lost 0 bases, and 11 bases stayed unmatched. The CDR3 sequence: CASSPRLAALSTDTQYF. CDR3 nucleotides: TGTGCCAGCAGCCCCCGGCTAGCGGCCCTAAGCACAGATACGCAGTATTTT.

The V gene is TRBV29-1, the J gene TRBJ2-5; 9 bases line up with TRBD1. The V and J ends lost 3 bases and 5 bases, in that order; junction bases with no gene match: 7. Germline lookup yields CDR1 SQVTM and CDR2 ANQGSEA. This CDR3 has 14 residues. CDR3 residues: CSVDDGQGFETQYF. The CDR3 DNA sequence: TGCAGCGTTGACGATGGACAGGGGTTCGAGACCCAGTACTTC.

This clonotype was detected a few times. This chain links TRBV10-3 with TRBJ2-3; 7 bases match TRBD1. The CDR3 totals 13 residues. The V segment lost 10 bases and the J segment 5 bases; nucleotides outside the gene matches: 9. Looked up from germline, CDR1 is ENHRY and CDR2 is SYGVKD. The CDR3 DNA reads TGTGCCACCAGAAAGGGGGCGGAAGATACGCAGTATTTT. Translating gives CATRKGAEDTQYF.

This clonotype was seen more than once but under ten times. This chain connects TRBV5-1 to TRBJ2-7, with 13 bases identical to TRBD2. There are 15 residues in the CDR3. Looked up from germline, CDR1 is SGHRS and CDR2 is YFSETQ. Trimming removed 4 bases from V and 2 bases from J; junction bases left unmatched: 3. The CDR3 sequence is CASSGLAGDPYEQYF. The CDR3 bases are TGCGCCAGCAGCGGACTAGCGGGGGATCCCTACGAGCAGTACTTC.

The chain joins TRBV28 to TRBJ2-1; tentative D call: TRBD1 (6 bases). V lost 4 bases to trimming and J lost 1 base, with 17 bases between them. The length of the CDR3 is 17 residues. Germline V gene sequence: CDR1 MDHEN, CDR2 SYDVKM. Here the CDR3 DNA reads TGTGCCAGCAGTTCACCCAGGGGCACTACTTCCTACAATGAGCAGTTCTTC. Translation gives CASSSPRGTTSYNEQFF.